The entry that follows covers one T cell receptor (beta chain) sequence. The antigen remains unidentified. Treatment defined: 15 to 20 received Ad26.COV2.S at low or high dose, single or two shots; about 5 received placebo; per-sample allocation not given. Specimens were obtained on day 63 following the first vaccine or placebo injection. V lost 6 bases and J lost 0; bases outside the gene matches: 13. CDR3 size: 16 residues. The germline V gene has CDR1 SQVTM and CDR2 ANQGSEA. The sample originates from a study of Ad26.COV2.S vaccination and SARS-CoV-2 variants. Overall study context: Ad26.COV2.S given intramuscularly, once or twice 56 days apart. Overall study findings and caveats: An underestimation of total T cell responses may have resulted from the TCR breadth and depth analyses. Greater spike-specific TCR breadth was seen in vaccine recipients than in placebo recipients.

The table came from immunoSEQ multiplex PCR; TCRdb's copy has only in-frame clones and leaves some out. This sample yields about 320,000 clones, of which over 80% are seen a single time; 2% to 2.5% belongs to the top ten. The specimen was peripheral blood, collected in a trial of Ad26.COV2.S vaccine versus placebo. V and J are TRBV29-1 and TRBJ1-1, with 7 bases fitting TRBD1. The clonotype comes from a person between 18 and 60 years old who received the Ad26.COV2.S COVID-19 vaccine or a placebo. The CDR3 nucleotides are TGCAGCGTCATACCACCAGGACAGGTTCTGAACACTGAAGCTTTCTTT. It is translated as CSVIPPGQVLNTEAFF.